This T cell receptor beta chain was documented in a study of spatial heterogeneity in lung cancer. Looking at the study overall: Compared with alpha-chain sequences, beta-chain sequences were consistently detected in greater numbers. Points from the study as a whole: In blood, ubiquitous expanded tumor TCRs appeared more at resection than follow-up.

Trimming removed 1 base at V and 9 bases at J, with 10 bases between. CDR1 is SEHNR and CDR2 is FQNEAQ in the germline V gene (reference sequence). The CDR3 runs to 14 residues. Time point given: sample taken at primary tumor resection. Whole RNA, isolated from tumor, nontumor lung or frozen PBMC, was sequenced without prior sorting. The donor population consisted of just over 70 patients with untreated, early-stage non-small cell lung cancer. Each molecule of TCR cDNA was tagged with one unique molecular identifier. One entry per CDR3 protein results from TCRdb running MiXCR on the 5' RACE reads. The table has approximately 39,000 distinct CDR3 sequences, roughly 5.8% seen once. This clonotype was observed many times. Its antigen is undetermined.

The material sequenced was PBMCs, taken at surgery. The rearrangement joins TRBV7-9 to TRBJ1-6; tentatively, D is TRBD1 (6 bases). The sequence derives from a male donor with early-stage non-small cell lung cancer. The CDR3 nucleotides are TGTGCCAGCAGCTTAGATCAGGGGACTTCACCCCTCCACTTT. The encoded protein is CASSLDQGTSPLHF.